What follows describes a single TCR beta chain. Its cognate antigen is unknown. This CDR3 comprises 12 residues. V dropped 3 bases and J dropped 3 bases, with 7 bases sitting between them. From germline, CDR1 is SGDLS and CDR2 YYNGEE. Generated by immunoSEQ multiplex PCR, the TCRdb table keeps only in-frame clones and is missing some. The repertoire has roughly 170,000 clones, 65% to 85% of them found once; the top ten carry 2.5% to 3.5%. The sample originates from a study of cytomegalovirus exposure and HLA in healthy donors. General study results and limits: Reports credit the classifier with highly specific, highly sensitive diagnosis of cytomegalovirus status. Confirmation in vitro established that three CMV-associated chains were specific for CMV antigens. Rarity held for most TCR sequences, but there were some public TCRs that occurred in many donors.

The V gene is TRBV9, the J gene TRBJ2-7, with D hard to call. This receptor was identified in a woman aged 18-35 years in good health and CMV-seropositive. Sequencing input: PBMCs. This chain's CDR3 is CASSAENYEQYF. The CDR3 nucleotides are TGTGCCAGCAGCGCAGAAAACTACGAGCAGTACTTC.